This is a list of T cell receptor beta chains from one sample in a study of blood T cell repertoires in COVID-19. Using immunoSEQ multiplex PCR, the repertoire was profiled, and TCRdb retains in-frame clones only, with some absent. Here the sample spans under 65,000 clones, 81% being singletons. The specimen was peripheral blood. The source of these receptors is a woman aged 55-69 years with acute or convalescent COVID-19. Each CDR3 is given with its conserved first and last residue. A D gene is named only where the DNA matches it firmly. The size entry is marked missing in some rows and otherwise reads once, few, many or a size class.

>NA|TRBJ2-1|TRBV7-8|NA
CASSLVTAYNEQFF
TGTGCCAGCAGCTTAGTTACGGCCTACAATGAGCAGTTCTTC
>NA|TRBJ2-3|TRBV11-1|TRBD2
CASSLATSGATDTQYF
TGTGCCAGCAGCTTAGCGACTAGCGGGGCCACAGATACGCAGTATTTT
>NA|TRBJ2-7|TRBV29-1|TRBD1
CSVNRDSNHEQYF
TGCAGCGTTAACCGGGACAGCAACCACGAGCAGTACTTC
>NA|TRBJ1-2|TRBV4-1|TRBD1
CASRGQGLYGYTF
TGCGCCAGCAGGGGACAGGGTTTATATGGCTACACCTTC
>NA|TRBJ2-1|TRBV19|TRBD2
CASSIVGLALDEQFF
TGTGCCAGTAGTATAGTGGGACTAGCGTTGGATGAGCAGTTCTTC
>NA|TRBJ1-2|TRBV18|TRBD1
CASSPNDNRGYGYTF
TGTGCCAGCTCACCAAATGATAACAGGGGCTATGGCTACACCTTC
>NA|TRBJ1-2|TRBV14|NA
CASSQDVLSYYGYTF
TGTGCCAGCAGCCAAGACGTCCTTAGCTACTATGGCTACACCTTC
>NA|TRBJ2-3|TRBV24-1|NA
CATSDPRTPTDTQYF
TGTGCCACCAGTGATCCGAGGACACCCACAGATACGCAGTATTTT
>NA|TRBJ2-7|TRBV3-1/TRBV3-2|NA
CASSQNPSAYEQYF
TGTGCCAGCAGCCAAAATCCCTCAGCGTACGAGCAGTACTTC
>NA|TRBJ1-2|TRBV29-1|NA
CSVPRTDGYTF
TGCAGCGTTCCTCGGACAGATGGCTACACCTTC
>NA|TRBJ2-1|TRBV18|NA
CASSPVGDKGNEQFF
TGTGCCAGCTCACCAGTAGGGGATAAGGGGAATGAGCAGTTCTTC
>NA|TRBJ2-4|TRBV2|TRBD2
CASSDREAHKNIQYF
TGTGCCAGCAGTGATCGGGAGGCCCACAAAAACATTCAGTACTTC
>few|TRBJ1-2|TRBV7-2|TRBD1
CASSIKTGGNGYTF
TGTGCCAGCAGCATCAAGACAGGGGGCAATGGCTACACCTTC
>NA|TRBJ2-2|TRBV9|TRBD2
CASSPSGLDTGELFF
TGTGCCAGCAGCCCTAGCGGGTTAGACACCGGGGAGCTGTTTTTT
>many|TRBJ2-1|TRBV29-1|NA
CSVETMGQRTYNEQFF
TGCAGCGTTGAGACGATGGGCCAGAGAACCTACAATGAGCAGTTCTTC
>NA|TRBJ2-7|TRBV6-5|NA
CASSYNTPGYEQYF
TGTGCCAGCAGTTACAACACACCGGGGTACGAGCAGTACTTC
>few|TRBJ1-1|TRBV4-2|NA
CASSQDSEVSAFF
TGTGCCAGCAGCCAAGACAGTGAAGTCTCAGCTTTCTTT
>NA|TRBJ2-2|TRBV6-1|TRBD2
CASSESPLAGNTGELFF
TGTGCCAGCAGTGAGTCCCCCCTAGCGGGAAACACCGGGGAGCTGTTTTTT
>NA|TRBJ1-5|TRBV10-1|NA
CASSEDGIQPQHF
TGCGCCAGCAGTGAGGACGGGATACAGCCCCAGCATTTT
>NA|TRBJ2-1|TRBV11-3|NA
CASSSDPRSGQFF
TGTGCCAGCAGTTCCGACCCCCGATCAGGGCAGTTCTTC
>NA|TRBJ1-1|TRBV11-2|TRBD1
CASSLTPGGNTEAFF
TGTGCCAGCAGCTTAACCCCAGGGGGGAACACTGAAGCTTTCTTT
>NA|TRBJ2-5|TRBV19|TRBD2
CASSRLAGGLGETQYF
TGTGCCAGTAGTCGACTAGCGGGGGGCTTGGGAGAGACCCAGTACTTC
>NA|TRBJ2-7|TRBV6-2/TRBV6-3|NA
CASSYSTRREQYF
TGTGCCAGCAGTTACTCGACTAGAAGGGAGCAGTACTTC
>few|TRBJ1-1|TRBV2|NA
CASSDQGRKAFF
TGTGCCAGCAGCGACCAGGGCAGAAAAGCTTTCTTT
>NA|TRBJ1-1|TRBV2|NA
CASSESSNTEAFF
TGTGCCAGCAGTGAATCCTCGAACACTGAAGCTTTCTTT